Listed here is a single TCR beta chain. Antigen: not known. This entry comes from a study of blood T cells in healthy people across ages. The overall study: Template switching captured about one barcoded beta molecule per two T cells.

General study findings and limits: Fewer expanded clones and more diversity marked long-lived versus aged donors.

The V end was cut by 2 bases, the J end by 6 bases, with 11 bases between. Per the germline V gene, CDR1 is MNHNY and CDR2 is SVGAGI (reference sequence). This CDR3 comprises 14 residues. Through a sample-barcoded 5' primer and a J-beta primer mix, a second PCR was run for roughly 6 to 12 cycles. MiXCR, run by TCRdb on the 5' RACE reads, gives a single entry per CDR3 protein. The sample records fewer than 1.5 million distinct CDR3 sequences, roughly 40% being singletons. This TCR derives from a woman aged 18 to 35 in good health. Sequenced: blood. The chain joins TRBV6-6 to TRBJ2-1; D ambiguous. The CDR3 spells CASSYEADVNEQFF. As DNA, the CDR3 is TGTGCCAGCAGTTACGAGGCTGATGTCAATGAGCAGTTCTTC.